The 31 T cell receptor beta chains below come from one sample, sequenced in a study of blood T cell repertoires in COVID-19. Only in-frame clones appear in the TCRdb table, and some are missing; sequencing was by immunoSEQ multiplex PCR. The data show roughly 100,000 clones, with around 90% seen just once and around 4% held by the top ten. Sequencing input: peripheral blood. Receptor source: a woman aged 50 to 60 in a cohort sampled during active COVID-19.

The V and J genes are TRBV7-8 and TRBJ2-2; 10 bases map to TRBD1. V trimming: 4 bases; J trimming: 5 bases; junction bases outside the gene matches: 1. Germline V gene lookup returns CDR1 SGHVS and CDR2 FQNEAQ. The CDR3 runs to 14 residues. The CDR3 is CASSSGQGTGELFF. The CDR3 bases are TGTGCCAGCAGCTCGGGACAGGGGACCGGGGAGCTGTTTTTT.

The genes are TRBV18 and TRBJ2-2, with D unresolved. The length of the CDR3 is 16 residues. Trimming left V 3 bases short and J 7 bases short, with 18 bases between. Germline CDR1 reads KGHSH; CDR2 reads LQKENI. CDR3 region: CASSPREFTAVGELFF. CDR3 DNA: TGTGCCAGCTCACCCCGAGAGTTCACGGCGGTCGGGGAGCTGTTTTTT.

This chain links TRBV7-3 with TRBJ1-1; D is unclear. Germline loops: CDR1 SGHTA, CDR2 FQGTGA. Trimming took off 4 bases at V and 0 bases at J, with 6 bases between the two ends. The CDR3 covers 13 residues. The CDR3, as DNA: TGTGCCAGCAGCTCTTCGGTGAACACTGAAGCTTTCTTT. Amino acid sequence: CASSSSVNTEAFF.

The chain joins TRBV19 to TRBJ2-1, with TRBD2 matching 8 bases. The germline CDR1 and CDR2 sequences are LNHDA and SQIVND (reference sequence). The CDR3 runs to 16 residues. V lost 3 bases to trimming and J lost 1 base; unmatched junction nucleotides: 5. CDR3: CASSINAGGSYNEQFF. The CDR3 region has the DNA TGTGCCAGTAGTATTAACGCGGGAGGTTCCTACAATGAGCAGTTCTTC.

This chain joins TRBV19 and TRBJ2-6; no definite D call. Germline V CDR1 and CDR2: LNHDA, SQIVND (reference sequence). This CDR3 has 15 residues. V lost 5 bases, J lost 0 bases, and 8 bases lay in between. The CDR3 is CASSLPGSGANVLTF. In DNA, the CDR3 is TGTGCCAGTAGTCTGCCCGGCTCTGGGGCCAACGTCCTGACTTTC.

This chain uses TRBV29-1 with TRBJ1-3; D uncertain. The CDR3 totals 11 residues. Germline V lookup: CDR1 SQVTM, CDR2 ANQGSEA. V gave up 7 bases and J gave up 3 bases, with 7 bases separating them. The DNA of the CDR3 is TGCAGCGGTCAGGTTGGAAACACCATATATTTT. As protein: CSGQVGNTIYF.

This chain joins TRBV3-1 (or the pseudogene TRBV3-2) and TRBJ1-2; 8 nucleotides line up with TRBD1. This CDR3 region has 14 residues. From germline, CDR1 is LGHDT and CDR2 YNNKEL (reference sequence). The V segment lost 0 bases and the J segment 4 bases; nucleotides outside the gene matches: 1. CDR3 sequence (DNA): TGTGCCAGCAGCCAAGACAGGGGGCGCTATGGCTACACCTTC. Translation gives CASSQDRGRYGYTF.

The CDR3 sequence is CASSPGTSGVLRNSNTQYF. CDR3 in DNA: TGTGCCAGCAGCCCCGGGACTAGCGGGGTCCTAAGGAATTCAAATACGCAGTATTTT. This chain joins TRBV5-4 and TRBJ2-3, with TRBD2 matching over 13 bases. CDR1 and CDR2 from the germline V gene are SGHNT and YYREEE (reference sequence). This CDR3 is 19 amino acids long. V lost 4 bases, J lost 7 bases, and 18 bases stayed unmatched.

V is TRBV3-1 (or the pseudogene TRBV3-2) and J is TRBJ2-1; 11 nucleotides match TRBD2. Germline V gene sequence: CDR1 LGHDT, CDR2 YNNKEL (reference sequence). The V and J ends lost 6 bases and 4 bases, in that order; junction bases with no gene match: 2. CDR3 length: 14 amino acids. DNA of the CDR3: TGTGCCAGCAGACTAGCGGGGGCTTACAATGAGCAGTTCTTC. This gives the protein CASRLAGAYNEQFF.

V gene TRBV23-1 combines with J gene TRBJ1-5; TRBD1 matches at 8 bases. TRBV23-1 is reported as an ORF; its role is uncertain. This CDR3 is 18 amino acids long. The V segment lost 8 bases and the J segment 0 bases; nucleotides outside the gene matches: 15. For the CDR3, the DNA is TGCGCCAGCGTAGGACAGGGACGGGATATGTTTAGCAATCAGCCCCAGCATTTT. The encoded protein is CASVGQGRDMFSNQPQHF.

The rearrangement uses TRBV4-1 and TRBJ2-3; 7 bases map to TRBD1. This CDR3 has 17 residues. CDR1 is MGHRA, CDR2 YSYEKL, per germline. The V and J ends lost 0 bases and 10 bases, in that order; junction bases with no gene match: 16. The CDR3 bases are TGCGCCAGCAGCCAAGACTGGACAGGAGATCTTCGATTGGCGCAGTATTTT. Protein: CASSQDWTGDLRLAQYF.

The chain links TRBV9 to TRBJ2-5; 9 nucleotides match TRBD1. V dropped 0 bases and J dropped 3; count of bases not matched to a gene: 3. The CDR3 runs 15 residues. Per germline, CDR1 SGDLS and CDR2 YYNGEE. The CDR3 region has the DNA TGTGCCAGCAGCGTAGCACAGGGGGCGAAAGAGACCCAGTACTTC. Its protein is CASSVAQGAKETQYF.

A single count supports this clone. This chain links TRBV29-1 with TRBJ1-1; 7 bases fit TRBD1. After removal of 6 bases from V and 4 bases from J, the junction contained 8 bases not matched to a gene. This CDR3 is built from 13 residues. Looked up from germline, CDR1 is SQVTM and CDR2 is ANQGSEA. The CDR3 here is CSVVRQGITEAFF. The CDR3 DNA reads as TGCAGCGTGGTCCGACAGGGAATCACTGAAGCTTTCTTT. Combining the CDR3 with reference TRBV29-1 and TRBJ1-1 gives the whole variable domain SAVISQKPSRDICQRGTSLTIQCQVDSQVTMMFWYRQQPGQSLTLIATANQGSEATYESGFVIDKFPISRPNLTFSTLTVSNMSPEDSSIYLCSVVRQGITEAFFGQGTRLTVV.

This chain's CDR3 is CASSQDPLGQLSNQPQHF. The CDR3 nucleotides read TGCGCCAGCAGCCAAGATCCATTGGGACAGTTAAGCAATCAGCCCCAGCATTTT. This chain links TRBV4-1 with TRBJ1-5, with TRBD1 matching 7 bases. The CDR3 loop spans 18 amino acids. The J segment lost 1 base and the V segment lost 0 bases, leaving 9 bases of the junction unmatched. The germline gives CDR1 MGHRA, CDR2 YSYEKL.

The chain couples TRBV10-3 to TRBJ2-1, with a weak D call TRBD2 (7 bases). Germline V gives CDR1 ENHRY, CDR2 SYGVKD. V was pared by 6 bases and J by 1 base, with 16 bases between. This CDR3 contains 16 residues. The CDR3 loop is CAISRRAGASYNEQFF. As DNA, the CDR3 is TGTGCCATCAGCCGCCGGGCGGGGGCGTCCTACAATGAGCAGTTCTTC.

Comment on this clone: At one end the junction does not follow the germline gene, possibly because of a read error. The chain links TRBV7-9 to TRBJ2-7; maybe TRBD2 (5 bases). CDR3 length: 13 residues. Germline CDR1 SEHNR, CDR2 FQNEAQ (reference sequence). CDR3 region: CASSLALQREKTF. CDR3 DNA: TGTGCCAGCAGCTTAGCGCTGCAGAGGGAAAAGACCTTC.

CDR3 loop: CSLRGGGGYTF. CDR3 coding DNA: TGCAGCCTACGCGGGGGCGGTGGCTACACCTTC. J is TRBJ1-2 and V is TRBV20-1; weak D call: TRBD1 (6 bases). The germline V gene has CDR1 DFQATT and CDR2 SNEGSKA (reference sequence). CDR3 length equals 11 residues.

The gene calls are TRBV10-3 and TRBJ1-3, with 7 nucleotides matching TRBD1. The germline CDR1 and CDR2 sequences are ENHRY and SYGVKD. V dropped 7 bases and J dropped 0; count of bases not matched to a gene: 6. The CDR3 is 15 residues long. CDR3 amino acids: CAITTGQSSGNTIYF. CDR3 coding DNA: TGTGCCATCACCACGGGACAGAGCTCTGGAAACACCATATATTTT.

The chain is built from TRBV5-1 and TRBJ2-1, with a possible D match to TRBD2 (5 bases). The V gene's germline CDR1 is SGHRS and CDR2 YFSETQ. This CDR3 contains 13 residues. V was clipped by 7 bases and J by 0 bases, with 8 bases between them. CDR3 sequence (DNA): TGCGCCAGCGCTCGGGGCTCCTACAATGAGCAGTTCTTC. It yields the protein CASARGSYNEQFF.

The chain employs TRBV11-2 and TRBJ2-3; tentatively, D is TRBD1 (6 bases). The V and J ends lost 5 bases and 3 bases respectively, with 27 bases between them. This CDR3 has 19 amino acids. CDR1 and CDR2 (germline): SGHAT, FQNNGV. CDR3 bases: TGTGCCAGCAGCCCCGCGATTAGGGCGACAGGCAGGACAACAGATACGCAGTATTTT. Translated: CASSPAIRATGRTTDTQYF. The variable domain in full, with the rest retrieved from reference TRBV11-2 and TRBJ2-3, is EAGVAQSPRYKIIEKRQSVAFWCNPISGHATLYWYQQILGQGPKLLIQFQNNGVVDDSQLPKDRFSAERLKGVDSTLKIQPAKLEDSAVYLCASSPAIRATGRTTDTQYFGPGTRLTVL.

In DNA form, the CDR3 reads TGTGCCAGTAGTATAGGACAGGGGGTTAAGGAAAAACTGTTTTTT. It translates to CASSIGQGVKEKLFF. This chain links TRBV19 with TRBJ1-4, with TRBD1 identical over 9 bases. Germline V lookup: CDR1 LNHDA, CDR2 SQIVND (reference sequence). This CDR3 contains 15 residues. With V trimmed by 1 base and J by 8 bases, 5 bases remained unmatched.

This clone has more than one count but fewer than ten. The J gene is TRBJ1-4, the V gene TRBV28; the D gene is possibly TRBD1 (6 bases). Looked up from germline, CDR1 is MDHEN and CDR2 is SYDVKM. The V end lost 6 bases, the J end lost 0 bases, and 8 bases lay between the germline ends. The length of the CDR3 is 14 residues. CDR3 loop: CASSHRATNEKLFF. The CDR3, as DNA: TGTGCCAGCAGCCACAGGGCAACTAATGAAAAACTGTTTTTT.

The chain carries TRBV5-1 and TRBJ1-2, with 9 bases that match TRBD1. The CDR3 sequence is 14 residues long. Trimming at V came to 4 bases and at J to 7 bases, leaving 8 bases not matched to a gene. Per germline, CDR1 SGHRS and CDR2 YFSETQ. CDR3 residues: CASSPGQGSSGYTF. The CDR3 DNA sequence: TGCGCCAGCAGCCCGGGACAGGGATCGTCTGGCTACACCTTC.

The V call is TRBV11-3, the J call TRBJ1-1, with 8 bases that match TRBD1. The germline V gene has CDR1 SGHNT and CDR2 YENEEA. V lost 4 bases and J lost 1; bases outside the gene matches: 5. The CDR3 contains 15 residues. The DNA of the CDR3 is TGTGCCAGCAGCTCACAGGGGGACCCGAACACTGAAGCTTTCTTT. Translating gives CASSSQGDPNTEAFF.

Worth noting for this clone: One end of the junction does not line up with germline, which may come from a read error. V usage is TRBV3-1 (or the pseudogene TRBV3-2) and J usage is TRBJ2-7; 7 bases map to TRBD1. Germline loops: CDR1 LGHDT, CDR2 YNNKEL (reference sequence). This CDR3 has 11 amino acids. The CDR3 nucleotides read TGTGCCAGCAGCCAAGGACAGGGTTATAGCTTC. Translated, it gives CASSQGQGYSF.

J is TRBJ2-1 and V is TRBV7-2; TRBD2 matches at 7 bases. This CDR3 has 15 residues. J gave up 6 bases and V 5 bases, and 10 bases lay outside the gene matches. The V gene's germline CDR1 is SGHTA and CDR2 FQGNSA. The CDR3 region is CASSGGAGYSNEQFF. The CDR3 nucleotides read TGTGCCAGCAGCGGAGGAGCGGGGTACTCCAATGAGCAGTTCTTC. Variable domain in full (rest from reference TRBV7-2 and TRBJ2-1): GAGVSQSPSNKVTEKGKDVELRCDPISGHTALYWYRQSLGQGLEFLIYFQGNSAPDKSGLPSDRFSAERTGGSVSTLTIQRTQQEDSAVYLCASSGGAGYSNEQFFGPGTRLTVL.

The chain recombines TRBV14 with TRBJ2-4, with a possible D match to TRBD2 (6 bases). The CDR3 runs to 13 residues. Germline assignment: CDR1 SGHDN and CDR2 FVKESK. The germline V and J ends were trimmed by 2 bases and 9 bases, with 11 bases remaining between them. The CDR3 reads CASSQQEGGIQYF. DNA of the CDR3: TGTGCCAGCAGCCAACAGGAGGGCGGCATTCAGTACTTC.

The chain combines TRBV19 with TRBJ1-2, with 11 bases lining up with TRBD1. The CDR3 is 17 amino acids. V lost 4 bases and J lost 6; bases outside the gene matches: 13. CDR1 is LNHDA, CDR2 SQIVND, per germline (reference sequence). CDR3 in amino acids: CASSSPGQGDLEDGYTF. The CDR3 nucleotides read TGTGCCAGTAGTAGTCCGGGACAGGGGGATTTAGAGGATGGCTACACCTTC.

The chain links TRBV28 to TRBJ2-2, with 14 nucleotides matching TRBD2. There are 17 residues in the CDR3. V shed 7 bases and J 4 bases; nucleotides not matched to a gene: 8. Looked up from germline, CDR1 is MDHEN and CDR2 is SYDVKM. CDR3 sequence reads: CASKGTSGSSGTGELFF. CDR3 nucleotides: TGTGCCAGCAAAGGGACTAGCGGGAGTTCTGGCACCGGGGAGCTGTTTTTT.

The J gene is TRBJ1-1, the V gene TRBV3-1 (or the pseudogene TRBV3-2), with a possible D match to TRBD1 (5 bases). The CDR3 length is 12 residues. V dropped 5 bases and J dropped 11 bases, with 15 bases sitting between them. Germline assignment: CDR1 LGHDT and CDR2 YNNKEL (reference sequence). Here the CDR3 reads CASSNPGQEAFF. As DNA, the CDR3 is TGTGCCAGCAGCAACCCAGGGCAGGAGGCTTTCTTT.

The chain links TRBV29-1 to TRBJ1-5; TRBD1 might be the D (5 bases). The CDR3 is 13 residues long. Germline V lookup: CDR1 SQVTM, CDR2 ANQGSEA. Trimming removed 7 bases at V and 5 bases at J, with 15 bases between. CDR3: CSATKGRDQPQHF. CDR3 bases: TGCAGCGCTACAAAGGGGAGGGATCAGCCCCAGCATTTT. Full variable domain (remainder filled in from reference TRBV29-1 and TRBJ1-5): SAVISQKPSRDICQRGTSLTIQCQVDSQVTMMFWYRQQPGQSLTLIATANQGSEATYESGFVIDKFPISRPNLTFSTLTVSNMSPEDSSIYLCSATKGRDQPQHFGDGTRLSIL.